The next 30 T cell receptor beta chains were all read from a single sample in a study of blood T cell repertoires in COVID-19. Repertoires were generated with immunoSEQ multiplex PCR, while TCRdb's copy carries only in-frame clones and drops some. The top ten clones hold around 4.5% of a sample with 350,000 to 550,000 clones, approximately 90% of them seen once. Sequencing was performed on peripheral blood. All receptors come from a woman aged 30 to 39 with acute or convalescent COVID-19.

In this sample, this clone turned up a few times. The chain recombines TRBV29-1 with TRBJ2-7; TRBD1 matches 8 bases. The CDR3 runs 13 residues. The ends lost 6 bases at V and 3 bases at J; junction bases unmatched: 7. CDR1 is SQVTM and CDR2 is ANQGSEA in the germline V gene. CDR3 DNA sequence: TGCAGCGTCCAGACAGGGGTCCACTACGAGCAGTACTTC. It translates to CSVQTGVHYEQYF.

This clone is a singleton in its sample. The chain couples TRBV3-1 (or the pseudogene TRBV3-2) to TRBJ2-7; a weak D match, TRBD1 (5 bases). V shed 4 bases and J shed 4 bases, with 11 bases lying between them. From germline, CDR1 is LGHDT and CDR2 YNNKEL (reference sequence). The CDR3 has 13 residues. The CDR3 nucleotides read TGTGCCAGCAGCCCAATAGGGGTTTACGAGCAGTACTTC. It specifies CASSPIGVYEQYF.

The rearrangement joins TRBV19 to TRBJ1-1, with D possibly TRBD1 on 5 matching bases. This CDR3 spans 16 amino acids. Germline CDR1 is LNHDA and CDR2 is SQIVND (reference sequence). Trimming took 7 bases from V and 4 from J, leaving 22 bases between them. The CDR3 nucleotides are TGTGCCAGTACCGATCCGCGGGGACGGGGGACCACTGAAGCTTTCTTT. This codes for CASTDPRGRGTTEAFF.

The CDR3: CASSVQGPGGELFF. As DNA, the CDR3 is TGTGCCAGCAGCGTACAGGGGCCCGGCGGGGAGCTGTTTTTT. The J gene is TRBJ2-2, the V gene TRBV9; the D gene is possibly TRBD1 (6 bases). The V gene's germline CDR1 is SGDLS and CDR2 YYNGEE. This CDR3 has 14 amino acids. The germline V and J ends were trimmed by 1 base and 7 bases, with 11 bases remaining between them.

The chain employs TRBV25-1 and TRBJ2-3; D call uncertain. The V end lost 0 bases, the J end lost 0 bases, and 16 bases lay between the germline ends. Germline CDR1 is MGHDK and CDR2 is SYGVNS. This CDR3 contains 18 residues. The CDR3: CASSEYQISLSSTDTQYF. Written as DNA, the CDR3 is TGTGCCAGCAGTGAATATCAGATTTCCTTATCTAGCACAGATACGCAGTATTTT.

This clone appeared a few times. The chain's CDR3 is CASSLTRPSYNEQFF. The CDR3 nucleotides are TGTGCCAGCAGCTTAACTAGGCCCTCCTACAATGAGCAGTTCTTC. V is TRBV7-2 and J is TRBJ2-1; D might be TRBD2 (5 bases). V was trimmed by 2 bases and J by 0 bases, leaving 8 bases between them. The CDR3 loop spans 15 amino acids. Germline V lookup: CDR1 SGHTA, CDR2 FQGNSA.

The gene calls are TRBV7-3 and TRBJ2-3, with 8 nucleotides matching TRBD2. The CDR3 covers 16 residues. Germline CDR1 and CDR2: SGHTA and FQGTGA. Trimming took 2 bases from V and 5 from J; bases not matched to a gene: 9. CDR3 sequence: CASSLGAGGSGDTQYF. The CDR3 nucleotides read TGTGCCAGCAGCTTAGGCGCGGGGGGTTCAGGAGATACGCAGTATTTT.

The J gene is TRBJ2-1, the V gene TRBV7-3; 8 nucleotides line up with TRBD1. The germline gives CDR1 SGHTA, CDR2 FQGTGA. The J segment lost 8 bases and the V segment lost 5 bases, leaving 8 bases of the junction unmatched. This CDR3 has 14 residues. CDR3 nucleotides: TGTGCCAGCAGCCCCGGACAGGGTTGGGATGAGCAGTTCTTC. Amino acids: CASSPGQGWDEQFF. Filled out from reference TRBV7-3 and TRBJ2-1, the complete variable domain reads GAGVSQTPSNKVTEKGKYVELRCDPISGHTALYWYRQSLGQGPEFLIYFQGTGAADDSGLPNDRFFAVRPEGSVSTLKIQRTERGDSAVYLCASSPGQGWDEQFFGPGTRLTVL.

As DNA, the CDR3 is TGTGCCAGCAGCGACCAGGGCTGGAATAATTCACCCCTCCACTTT. The encoded protein is CASSDQGWNNSPLHF. The chain employs TRBV2 and TRBJ1-6; tentative D call: TRBD1 (5 bases). The CDR3 loop spans 15 amino acids. V gave up 6 bases and J gave up 5 bases, with 14 bases separating them. In germline, CDR1 is SNHLY, CDR2 FYNNEI.

CDR3 DNA: TGTGCCAGCAGTTTACGGGGGTTTAATCAGCCCCAGCATTTT. Its translation is CASSLRGFNQPQHF. This chain uses TRBV28 with TRBJ1-5; perhaps TRBD1 as D (5 bases). The germline CDR1 and CDR2 sequences are MDHEN and SYDVKM. The CDR3 contains 14 residues. Between the trimmed V and J ends, which lost 2 bases and 4 bases, there was a span of 9 bases.

This clone was picked up a small number of times. The CDR3 DNA is TGTGCCAGTAGTACGGGAAACACCATATATTTT. Protein sequence: CASSTGNTIYF. The chain uses TRBV19 and TRBJ1-3; D is ambiguous. The CDR3 covers 11 residues. Germline lookup yields CDR1 LNHDA and CDR2 SQIVND (reference sequence). Between the trimmed V and J ends, which lost 4 bases and 4 bases, there was a span of 2 bases.

The V call is TRBV6-5, the J call TRBJ2-7; 10 bases align to TRBD1. The CDR3 covers 12 residues. Per the germline V gene, CDR1 is MNHEY and CDR2 is SVGAGI. V lost 10 bases to trimming and J lost 6 bases; unmatched junction nucleotides: 6. The CDR3 region is CAIRQGASEQYF. The CDR3 DNA sequence: TGTGCCATCCGACAGGGGGCGAGCGAGCAGTACTTC.

The rearrangement uses TRBV3-1 (or the pseudogene TRBV3-2) and TRBJ1-6; possibly TRBD1 for D (5 bases). V lost 1 base and J lost 4, with 11 bases in between. Germline V lookup: CDR1 LGHDT, CDR2 YNNKEL (reference sequence). The CDR3 is made up of 16 amino acids. In DNA form, the CDR3 reads TGTGCCAGCAGCCAAGTGGCCCAGGGATATAATTCACCCCTCCACTTT. This gives the protein CASSQVAQGYNSPLHF.

The chain combines TRBV2 with TRBJ2-3, with TRBD2 matching over 9 bases. Germline V gives CDR1 SNHLY, CDR2 FYNNEI. Losses at the gene ends were 4 bases for V and 5 bases for J; bases not matched to a gene: 13. The CDR3 is made up of 17 amino acids. Here the CDR3 DNA reads TGTGCCAGCAGTGTGGGGTTGCAGCGGGGGGCGGGAGATACGCAGTATTTT. Translating gives CASSVGLQRGAGDTQYF.

The chain has TRBV5-1 and TRBJ1-4; unclear D gene. Per the germline V gene, CDR1 is SGHRS and CDR2 is YFSETQ. Trimming shortened V by 5 bases and J by 8 bases, and 10 bases separated the two germline ends. The CDR3 runs to 12 residues. The CDR3, as DNA: TGCGCCAGCAGTTTTGATGGCGAAAAACTGTTTTTT. Its protein product is CASSFDGEKLFF.

This chain connects TRBV6-5 to TRBJ2-2; D perhaps matches TRBD1 (6 bases). The CDR3 loop spans 14 amino acids. Trimming pared 7 bases from V and 2 bases from J, leaving 11 bases between. Germline CDR1 and CDR2: MNHEY and SVGAGI. The CDR3 sequence: CASKPDRNTGELFF. CDR3 sequence (DNA): TGTGCCAGCAAGCCGGACAGAAACACCGGGGAGCTGTTTTTT.

This chain links TRBV6-5 with TRBJ1-1; 8 bases are shared with TRBD1. Losses at the gene ends were 5 bases for V and 7 bases for J; bases not matched to a gene: 6. This CDR3 contains 13 residues. Germline V gene lookup returns CDR1 MNHEY and CDR2 SVGAGI. CDR3 bases: TGTGCCAGCAGTATTGGTGGACAGGGTGAAGCTTTCTTT. Amino acids: CASSIGGQGEAFF.

This chain's CDR3 is CASSQGRTLIRTQYF. CDR3 in DNA: TGTGCCAGCAGCCAAGGCAGGACTCTTATACGGACCCAGTACTTC. V and J are TRBV14 and TRBJ2-5; tentative D call: TRBD2 (5 bases). The germline V and J ends were trimmed by 1 base and 7 bases, with 16 bases remaining between them. The CDR3 extends over 15 amino acids. Germline V gene lookup returns CDR1 SGHDN and CDR2 FVKESK.

This sequence joins TRBV30 and TRBJ2-1; a weak D match, TRBD1 (6 bases). V lost 0 bases and J lost 6, with 15 bases in between. Germline V gene lookup returns CDR1 GTSNPN and CDR2 SVGIG (reference sequence). The CDR3 loop spans 15 amino acids. The CDR3: CAWSVVGGGINEQFF. CDR3 DNA: TGTGCCTGGAGTGTAGTTGGGGGCGGTATCAATGAGCAGTTCTTC.

With regard to this clone: Additional DNA sequences in this sample encode the identical CDR3. The chain uses TRBV18 and TRBJ1-1; TRBD1 aligns across 11 bases. This CDR3 is 15 amino acids long. The trim removed 3 bases at V and 1 base at J, leaving 1 base unmatched. From germline, CDR1 is KGHSH and CDR2 LQKENI. The CDR3 here is CASSPGQGGNTEAFF. DNA of the CDR3: TGTGCCAGCTCACCGGGACAGGGGGGGAACACTGAAGCTTTCTTT.

This chain connects TRBV2 to TRBJ1-2; a possible D gene is TRBD1 (6 bases). This CDR3 comprises 16 residues. V shed 3 bases and J shed 4 bases, with 18 bases lying between them. CDR1 SNHLY and CDR2 FYNNEI come from the germline V gene. CDR3 nucleotide sequence: TGTGCCAGCAGTGACCGTGGGGGGGCCGCGGCCTATGGCTACACCTTC. This translates into CASSDRGGAAAYGYTF.

This chain uses TRBV7-9 with TRBJ2-1; a weak D match, TRBD1 (6 bases). Trimming took 1 base from V and 8 from J, leaving 18 bases between them. This CDR3 is built from 16 residues. Germline CDR1 is SEHNR and CDR2 is FQNEAQ (reference sequence). As DNA, the CDR3 is TGTGCCAGCAGCTTAGTAGGGGGTGGGTATGGGGATGAGCAGTTCTTC. Amino acids: CASSLVGGGYGDEQFF.

V gene TRBV3-1 (or the pseudogene TRBV3-2) combines with J gene TRBJ1-2; D unclear. Germline V lookup: CDR1 LGHDT, CDR2 YNNKEL (reference sequence). V was shortened by 0 bases and J by 2 bases, with 10 bases between the two germline ends. The CDR3 is made up of 15 amino acids. This CDR3 is CASSQDLQVNYGYTF. CDR3 coding DNA: TGTGCCAGCAGCCAAGATCTTCAGGTCAACTATGGCTACACCTTC.

This clone was seen once. This chain connects TRBV5-4 to TRBJ2-3, with 9 bases aligning to TRBD1. The germline V gene has CDR1 SGHNT and CDR2 YYREEE (reference sequence). Trimming cost V 5 bases and J 4 bases; bases outside gene matches: 2. The CDR3 length is 13 residues. CDR3 coding DNA: TGTGCCAGCAGGCGGGACAGGGCAGATACGCAGTATTTT. It encodes CASRRDRADTQYF.

In its sample, this clone was seen once. The genes are TRBV5-5 and TRBJ1-4; possible D gene TRBD1, 6 bases. Germline-derived CDR1 and CDR2 are SGHKS and YYEKEE (reference sequence). V lost 3 bases to trimming and J lost 12 bases, with 18 bases between them. The CDR3 has 14 amino acids. The CDR3 loop reads CASSSPGQGGELFF. CDR3 in DNA: TGTGCCAGCAGCTCCCCGGGACAAGGCGGTGAACTGTTTTTT.

The count of this clone is one. V is TRBV12-3 or TRBV12-4 and J is TRBJ1-2; D gene unclear. CDR3 length equals 13 residues. Trimming shortened V by 3 bases and J by 4 bases, and 9 bases separated the two germline ends. The CDR3 loop is CASSFRVGYGYTF. The CDR3 DNA reads as TGTGCCAGCAGTTTCCGGGTCGGCTATGGCTACACCTTC.

The chain employs TRBV28 and TRBJ1-4; TRBD1 aligns across 10 bases. The CDR3 is 15 amino acids. The germline V gene encodes CDR1 MDHEN and CDR2 SYDVKM. V dropped 7 bases and J dropped 11; count of bases not matched to a gene: 13. Here the CDR3 reads CASTLTGTGVRKLFF. CDR3 coding DNA: TGTGCCAGCACCCTAACCGGGACAGGGGTTCGGAAACTGTTTTTT.

The rearrangement joins TRBV2 to TRBJ1-1, with a possible D match to TRBD1 (5 bases). Deletions cut 7 bases from V and 0 bases from J, with 15 bases between. The CDR3 consists of 15 residues. Germline V gives CDR1 SNHLY, CDR2 FYNNEI. As DNA, the CDR3 is TGTGCCAGCAATCGTGGGCGGGGGATGAACACTGAAGCTTTCTTT. Protein sequence: CASNRGRGMNTEAFF.

The chain combines TRBV9 with TRBJ2-2; 7 positions agree with TRBD2. The V gene's germline CDR1 is SGDLS and CDR2 YYNGEE. J gave up 3 bases and V 6 bases, and 5 bases lay outside the gene matches. The CDR3 has 14 residues. Here the CDR3 DNA reads TGTGCCAGCACCAAGGGAGGGGACACCGGGGAGCTGTTTTTT. This gives the protein CASTKGGDTGELFF.

V and J are TRBV11-2 and TRBJ1-3; D gene unclear. Germline V gene sequence: CDR1 SGHAT, CDR2 FQNNGV. The CDR3 length is 15 residues. V was clipped by 1 base and J by 0 bases, with 7 bases between them. CDR3 loop: CASSLAGSSGNTIYF. In nucleotides, the CDR3 is TGTGCCAGCAGCTTAGCGGGGAGCTCTGGAAACACCATATATTTT.